The clone carrying this T cell receptor beta chain has just a few counts. The antigen remains unidentified. Primers included in the PCR were 60 Vbeta and 13 Jbeta primers. TCRdb's table, derived via immunoSEQ multiplex PCR, lists solely in-frame clones and lacks some. This table holds under 250,000 clones, approximately 79% found once. The sample comes from a study of cytomegalovirus exposure and HLA in healthy donors. Turning to the study itself: Earlier sequencing of about 179 million T cells yielded nearly 120 million unique TCR beta sequences. Study-wide results and caveats: A missense variant in DCLRE1C was later tied to TCR beta V- and J-gene trimming. Judged likely to be a sequencing artifact was a cluster of highly shared sequence variants.

The CDR3 is made up of 12 amino acids. Trimming took 3 bases from V and 6 from J, leaving 6 bases between them. Germline CDR1 reads LNHDA; CDR2 reads SQIVND (reference sequence). Participants comprised healthy donors of bone marrow. The chain carries TRBV19 and TRBJ1-5; D unresolved. Sequencing was performed on PBMCs. The clonotype comes from a man aged 50 or older in good health and CMV-seronegative. CDR3: CASSIEFQPQHF. In nucleotides, the CDR3 is TGTGCCAGTAGTATTGAGTTTCAGCCCCAGCATTTT. Together with reference TRBV19 and TRBJ1-5, the CDR3 gives the full variable domain: DGGITQSPKYLFRKEGQNVTLSCEQNLNHDAMYWYRQDPGQGLRLIYYSQIVNDFQKGDIAEGYSVSREKKESFPLTVTSAQKNPTAFYLCASSIEFQPQHFGDGTRLSIL.